This T cell receptor (beta chain) was captured by sequencing in a study of shared clonotypes between healthy human individuals. Comments on this clone: Its antigen remains unidentified. The sample carries other DNA sequences with the same CDR3.

Cells designated naive CD8 were CD45RO-negative and were positively selected for CCR7, with terminally differentiated effector memory CD45RA+ cells excluded. Study-level points and caveats: Sharing across four donors was highest in naive CD4 (around 5%) and lowest in memory CD8 (roughly 0.4%).

Using immunoSEQ multiplex PCR, the repertoire was profiled, and TCRdb retains in-frame clones only, with some absent. The profile covers 2 million to 2.5 million clones, with about 95% appearing a single time and around 1.1% taken by the ten largest. This CDR3 contains 11 residues. Trimming pared 5 bases from V and 3 bases from J, leaving 1 base between. CDR1 is SNHLY, CDR2 FYNNEI, per germline. The rearrangement uses TRBV2 and TRBJ2-2; D remains ambiguous. The clonotype was recovered from a man aged 18 to 30 in good health. The sample comprised naive CD8+ T cells sorted from blood. DNA of the CDR3: TGTGCCAGCAGTTACACCGGGGAGCTGTTTTTT. Protein product: CASSYTGELFF.